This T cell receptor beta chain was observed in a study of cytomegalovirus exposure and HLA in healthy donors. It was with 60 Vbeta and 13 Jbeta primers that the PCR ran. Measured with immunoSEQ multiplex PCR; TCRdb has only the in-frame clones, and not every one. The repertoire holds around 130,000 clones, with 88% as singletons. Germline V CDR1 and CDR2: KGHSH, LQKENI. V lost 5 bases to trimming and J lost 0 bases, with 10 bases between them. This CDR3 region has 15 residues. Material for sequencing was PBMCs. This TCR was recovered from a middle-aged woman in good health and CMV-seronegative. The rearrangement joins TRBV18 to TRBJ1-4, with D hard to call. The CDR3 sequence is CASSGTAATNEKLFF. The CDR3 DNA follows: TGTGCCAGCTCAGGAACAGCAGCAACTAATGAAAAACTGTTTTTT.